These T cell receptor beta chains were read from a single sample in a study of blood T cell repertoires in COVID-19. The repertoire was sequenced with immunoSEQ multiplex PCR; TCRdb's copy has only in-frame clones and lacks some. The sample yields around 39,000 clones, more than 65% seen once. The sequenced sample consisted of peripheral blood. The origin of the receptors is an elderly man with active or convalescent COVID-19. Each CDR3 is given with its conserved first and last residue. The D gene is left open where the match is weak. Size is omitted from some rows. Given values are once, few, many or a class for expanded clones.

V gene	D gene	J gene	CDR3 length	clone size	CDR3 DNA	CDR3 protein
TRBV6-6	TRBD1	TRBJ2-4	12	once	TGTGCCGGTGGGGGACAGAAAAACATTCAGTACTTC	CAGGGQKNIQYF
TRBV11-2	TRBD2	TRBJ2-2	15	once	TGTGCCAGCAGCCCCGGGGGGGGCCACACCGGGGAGCTGTTTTTT	CASSPGGGHTGELFF
TRBV4-3	-	TRBJ2-1	16	-	TGCGCCAGCAGCCACCTCCGGGACTCGGGACAGAATGAGCAGTTCTTC	CASSHLRDSGQNEQFF
TRBV2	-	TRBJ2-3	14	once	TGTGCCAGCAAGAGCGGCCTTTCCCTTAGAACGCAGTATTTT	CASKSGLSLRTQYF
TRBV25-1	TRBD1	TRBJ1-4	15	-	TGTGCCAGCAGTGATCTACAGGGGGGTAATGAAAAACTGTTTTTT	CASSDLQGGNEKLFF
TRBV28	-	TRBJ1-5	14	-	TGTGCCAGCAGTTTAATAGCTGGAAATCAGCCCCAGCATTTT	CASSLIAGNQPQHF
TRBV5-1	-	TRBJ2-1	14	-	TGCGCCAGCAGCTTGGGGCAGGGCAGCAATGAGCAGTTCTTC	CASSLGQGSNEQFF
TRBV7-9	TRBD2	TRBJ2-7	15	-	TGTGCCAGCAGCTACCCTGGGGCGGGGGTCTACGAGCAGTACTTC	CASSYPGAGVYEQYF
TRBV6-5	TRBD1	TRBJ2-5	13	-	TGTGCCAGCACCCTCGACAGGGGTCAGACCCAGTACTTC	CASTLDRGQTQYF
TRBV5-1	TRBD2	TRBJ2-2	15	-	TGCGCCAGCAACACCATCGGGGGGGCGGCCGGGGAGCTGTTTTTT	CASNTIGGAAGELFF
TRBV2	-	TRBJ2-5	13	-	TGTGCCAGCAGTACAGGGCGGGAAGAGACCCAGTACTTC	CASSTGREETQYF
TRBV9	-	TRBJ2-7	16	-	TGTGCCAGCAGCCCTCAGGCACGCGGACTCACCTACGAGCAGTACTTC	CASSPQARGLTYEQYF
TRBV7-2	TRBD2	TRBJ2-3	15	few	TGTGCCAGCAGCCTAGGTGGACTAGGGGCGGATACGCAGTATTTT	CASSLGGLGADTQYF
TRBV9	TRBD2	TRBJ2-1	17	-	TGTGCCAGCAGCGTAGGGATAGCGGGGGGGGAATACAATGAGCAGTTCTTC	CASSVGIAGGEYNEQFF
TRBV6-5	-	TRBJ1-5	13	-	TGTGCCAGCAGTTATGATAGGGGTCAGCCCCAGCATTTT	CASSYDRGQPQHF
TRBV21-1	-	TRBJ2-1	19	-	TGTGCCAGCAGCAAAGTTGGCCCTAGCGGGAGTAGGACCTACAATGAGCAGTTCTTC	CASSKVGPSGSRTYNEQFF
TRBV7-2	-	TRBJ2-3	15	-	TGTGCCAGCAGCTTGGGGGGGGCGCTCGTAGATACGCAGTATTTT	CASSLGGALVDTQYF
TRBV7-6	TRBD1	TRBJ1-1	16	once	TGTGCCAGCAGCTTAGGGGGGCAGGGGGGAAATACTGAAGCTTTCTTT	CASSLGGQGGNTEAFF
TRBV7-2	-	TRBJ1-2	13	-	TGTGCCAGCAGCCCGCAGGGGAACTATGGCTACACCTTC	CASSPQGNYGYTF
TRBV7-9	TRBD2	TRBJ2-5	16	once	TGTGCCAGCAGGGACGCTTGGCGCGGGGGAAAAGAGACCCAGTACTTC	CASRDAWRGGKETQYF
TRBV5-6	TRBD1	TRBJ2-1	15	-	TGTGCCAGCAGCCTGACCGGGACAGGGGGTACTGAGCAGTTCTTC	CASSLTGTGGTEQFF
TRBV5-1	-	TRBJ1-6	13	-	TGCGCCAGCAGCTTGGGGGAGGGTTCACCCCTCCACTTT	CASSLGEGSPLHF
TRBV6-6	-	TRBJ1-2	12	-	TGTGCCAGCAGTTATGACAAATCGGGCTACACCTTC	CASSYDKSGYTF
TRBV24-1	-	TRBJ2-7	12	-	TGTGCCACCAGTGATCTACGAGGGGAGCAGTACTTC	CATSDLRGEQYF
TRBV19	-	TRBJ2-1	18	few	TGTGCCAGTAGTATAGATCTTCAAACAGGTAGCGGTGCCAATGAGCAGTTCTTC	CASSIDLQTGSGANEQFF
TRBV4-3	-	TRBJ2-3	13	-	TGCGCCAGCAGCCAAGTCGGTCGAGATACGCAGTATTTT	CASSQVGRDTQYF
TRBV5-1	TRBD2	TRBJ2-3	16	-	TGCGCCAGCAGCGCCGGGACTAGCGGGGCTCTAGATACGCAGTATTTT	CASSAGTSGALDTQYF
TRBV29-1	-	TRBJ2-1	12	-	TGCAGCGTGAAGGACTACTACAATGAGCAGTTCTTC	CSVKDYYNEQFF
TRBV30	-	TRBJ2-3	11	-	TGTGCCTGGAGTGTACAAGATACGCAGTATTTT	CAWSVQDTQYF
TRBV5-1	-	TRBJ2-7	15	-	TGCGCCAGCAGCGTGGGGGGCGGCCATCCCGGAAAGCAGTACTTC	CASSVGGGHPGKQYF
TRBV2	-	TRBJ1-1	17	once	TGTGCCAGCAGTGAACCCAAGGCCGGGACACCGAACACTGAAGCTTTCTTT	CASSEPKAGTPNTEAFF
TRBV3-1/TRBV3-2	TRBD2	TRBJ2-3	15	-	TGTGCCAGCAGTAGGACTAGCGAACACACAGATACGCAGTATTTT	CASSRTSEHTDTQYF
TRBV6-6	TRBD1	TRBJ1-2	15	-	TGTGCCAGCAGTCCCCGCAGGGACAGTACCTATGGCTACACCTTC	CASSPRRDSTYGYTF
TRBV7-2	TRBD2	TRBJ2-2	15	-	TGTGCCAGCAGCTCCGGGGGGGCTCCTACCGGGGAGCTGTTTTTT	CASSSGGAPTGELFF
TRBV3-1/TRBV3-2	-	TRBJ2-7	13	-	TGTGCCAGCAGCCAAGCGCCTTCGGGCGAGCAGTACTTC	CASSQAPSGEQYF
TRBV13	-	TRBJ2-4	16	once	TGTGCCAGCAGCTTAGGTAAAGGACAAGCCAAAAACATTCAGTACTTC	CASSLGKGQAKNIQYF
TRBV28	-	TRBJ1-1	12	-	TGTGCCAGCAAGTTCAGGAACACTGAAGCTTTCTTT	CASKFRNTEAFF
TRBV4-3	TRBD2	TRBJ2-1	17	-	TGCGCCAGCAGCCAAGAGCCCATTAGCGGGAGCTACAATGAGCAGTTCTTC	CASSQEPISGSYNEQFF
TRBV27	-	TRBJ1-4	15	-	TGTGCCAGCAGTTTATCCAGGGGATATAATGAAAAACTGTTTTTT	CASSLSRGYNEKLFF
TRBV18	-	TRBJ1-2	14	-	TGTGCCAGCTCACCAAAACAGGTGGAGTATGGCTACACCTTC	CASSPKQVEYGYTF
TRBV6-1	-	TRBJ2-7	16	once	TGTGCCAGCAGTGACAGCCCAGGACAGAGCTCCTACGAGCAGTACTTC	CASSDSPGQSSYEQYF
TRBV7-9	TRBD2	TRBJ2-1	17	-	TGTGCCAGCAGCTTAAGGGGGATAGCGGGGACCTACAATGAGCAGTTCTTC	CASSLRGIAGTYNEQFF
TRBV2	TRBD2	TRBJ2-7	14	-	TGTGCCAGCACCGAGCGGGAAGCCGTCTACGAGCAGTACTTC	CASTEREAVYEQYF
TRBV11-2	TRBD1	TRBJ1-1	13	-	TGTGCCAGCACCTTCGACAGGGACACTGAAGCTTTCTTT	CASTFDRDTEAFF
TRBV5-4	TRBD2	TRBJ2-7	16	-	TGTGCCAGCAGCTTGGCCGGGGGACTAGCGGTTTACGAGCAGTACTTC	CASSLAGGLAVYEQYF
TRBV18	TRBD2	TRBJ2-1	16	-	TGTGCCAGCTCACCACCTAGCGGGGAATTCAACAATGAGCAGTTCTTC	CASSPPSGEFNNEQFF
TRBV18	TRBD2	TRBJ2-5	17	many	TGTGCCAGCTCACCGGCCAGCGGGGGACGGGCTGGGGAGACCCAGTACTTC	CASSPASGGRAGETQYF